This TCR beta chain originates from a study of blood T cell repertoires in COVID-19. About the study: The study drew acute and convalescent COVID-19 samples from the United States, Italy and Spain. Sources were T cells, B-cell-depleted T cells, or PBMCs; the material itself was cDNA or gDNA.

The CDR3 consists of 13 residues. The V gene's germline CDR1 is SGDLS and CDR2 YYNGEE. V was shortened by 0 bases and J by 5 bases, with 9 bases between the two germline ends. Source study methods: Reference gene primers were amplified, and this amplification served to estimate nucleated cell counts. This table comes from immunoSEQ multiplex PCR, and its TCRdb copy is limited to in-frame clones, with some not included. V and J calls and clone size follow that table, whereas D and trimming were derived from the DNA. The sample has about 70,000 clones, approximately 84% seen once. The sequence derives from a human donor in a cohort sampled during active COVID-19. The V call is TRBV9, the J call TRBJ2-7; perhaps TRBD1 as D (6 bases). Sequencing was done on a sample of peripheral blood. The CDR3 bases are TGTGCCAGCAGCGTAGTCAGGGGCCACGAGCAGTACTTC. Translated: CASSVVRGHEQYF.